Following are 15 T cell receptor beta chains from one sample sequenced in a study of identical twins. TCRdb reanalysed the 5' RACE reads using MiXCR and keeps one entry per CDR3 protein. The sample consists of approximately 630,000 distinct CDR3 sequences, less than 9% of them appearing once. These data were also reused for a study on yellow fever vaccine responses in identical twins.

Sequencing was done on a sample of PBMCs. The receptors here all came from a woman aged 18-29 years in good health.

The rearrangement uses TRBV3-1 and TRBJ2-1, with 8 bases aligning to TRBD2. Germline V gene lookup returns CDR1 LGHDT and CDR2 YNNKEL (reference sequence). The CDR3 spans 16 residues. The V gene end was trimmed by 2 bases and the J gene end by 5 bases; junction bases not matched to a gene: 8. CDR3: CASSQLTGGTNNEQFF. The DNA for the CDR3 is TGTGCCAGCAGCCAACTAACGGGAGGGACAAACAATGAGCAGTTCTTC.

This clonotype was seen a handful of times. The chain carries TRBV11-2 and TRBJ2-7, with 7 nucleotides matching TRBD2. The CDR3 covers 15 residues. CDR1 is SGHAT, CDR2 FQNNGV, per germline. Trimming at V came to 4 bases and at J to 4 bases, leaving 10 bases not matched to a gene. The CDR3: CASSSYSGPPYEQYF. DNA of the CDR3: TGTGCCAGCAGCTCATATAGCGGGCCCCCGTACGAGCAGTACTTC.

CDR3 sequence (DNA): TGTGCCAGCAGCTTACGAGGGCAGAACATGAACACTGAAGCTTTCTTT. It codes for CASSLRGQNMNTEAFF. This sequence joins TRBV11-2 and TRBJ1-1; D ambiguous. The CDR3 is 16 residues long. CDR1 is SGHAT, CDR2 FQNNGV, per germline. V lost 2 bases and J lost 0, with 13 bases in between.

The rearrangement uses TRBV24-1 and TRBJ2-1; D is uncertain. V was trimmed by 5 bases and J by 8 bases, leaving 15 bases between them. Germline V gene data show CDR1 as KGHDR and CDR2 as SFDVKD. The CDR3 length is 14 residues. The CDR3 nucleotides are TGTGCCACCAGTGGTAGCACCCTAGGGTATGAGCAGTTCTTC. This gives the protein CATSGSTLGYEQFF.

This clonotype was seen repeatedly, ten times or more. The chain couples TRBV20-1 to TRBJ2-5; 9 positions agree with TRBD1. Germline V gene lookup returns CDR1 DFQATT and CDR2 SNEGSKA (reference sequence). The CDR3 runs 16 residues. J was trimmed by 4 bases and V by 2 bases; bases with no gene match: 11. CDR3 nucleotides: TGCAGTGCTAGAAACAAGGACAGGGGAGGGAGAGAGACCCAGTACTTC. It encodes CSARNKDRGGRETQYF.

This clonotype was recorded a few times. This sequence joins TRBV28 and TRBJ1-1; the D gene is possibly TRBD1 (6 bases). Germline assignment: CDR1 MDHEN and CDR2 SYDVKM. V lost 3 bases and J lost 4, with 18 bases in between. CDR3 length equals 16 residues. The CDR3, as DNA: TGTGCCAGCAGTTTTCCCAGAGGGGGTTCCGGCACTGAAGCTTTCTTT. As protein: CASSFPRGGSGTEAFF.

This clonotype was counted between two and nine times. The chain couples TRBV20-1 to TRBJ1-2; TRBD1 matches 11 bases. The germline V gene has CDR1 DFQATT and CDR2 SNEGSKA (reference sequence). Trimming took 6 bases from V and 4 from J; bases not matched to a gene: 13. CDR3 length: 16 residues. The CDR3 sequence is CSARTGTGGSGYGYTF. DNA of the CDR3: TGCAGTGCCAGAACTGGGACAGGGGGTTCTGGCTATGGCTACACCTTC.

The chain uses TRBV7-2 and TRBJ2-3; TRBD2 aligns across 13 bases. V was clipped by 4 bases and J by 5 bases; unmatched bases: 9. The CDR3 runs to 17 residues. Germline CDR1 reads SGHTA; CDR2 reads FQGNSA. The CDR3 protein is CASSSYVGLAGEDTQYF. The DNA of the CDR3 is TGTGCCAGCAGCTCCTATGTCGGACTAGCGGGGGAAGATACGCAGTATTTT.

This clonotype has ten or more counts. This rearrangement joins TRBV4-2 to TRBJ2-2; D tentatively reads TRBD1 or TRBD2 (5 bases each). The CDR3 loop spans 13 amino acids. The V and J ends lost 1 base and 6 bases respectively, with 6 bases between them. CDR1 is LGHNA, CDR2 YNFKEQ, per germline. CDR3 in amino acids: CASSQGDPGELFF. In DNA, the CDR3 is TGTGCCAGCAGCCAAGGGGACCCCGGGGAGCTGTTTTTT.

This clonotype occurred a few times. The V call is TRBV24-1, the J call TRBJ2-2; D perhaps matches TRBD2 (5 bases). CDR1 and CDR2 from the germline V gene are KGHDR and SFDVKD. The CDR3 spans 13 residues. V lost 5 bases and J 6 bases, leaving 9 bases between the germline ends. CDR3 bases: TGTGCCACCAGTGCCCTGCGGGCCGGGGAGCTGTTTTTT. It translates to CATSALRAGELFF.

CDR3 nucleotide sequence: TGCAGCGTTGTTTTAGGGATGAACGAGCAGTACGTC. Translation gives CSVVLGMNEQYV. This sequence joins TRBV29-1 and TRBJ2-7; D uncertain. CDR3 size: 12 residues. The V gene lost 4 bases and the J gene lost 5 bases, with 12 bases spanning the gap. Per the germline V gene, CDR1 is SQVTM and CDR2 is ANQGSEA.

This clonotype was counted only a few times. This rearrangement joins TRBV20-1 to TRBJ2-5, with 9 bases fitting TRBD2. CDR1 is DFQATT, CDR2 SNEGSKA, per germline (reference sequence). This CDR3 comprises 14 residues. V was clipped by 0 bases and J by 4 bases; unmatched bases: 3. The CDR3 sequence is CSARDGTSSETQYF. The CDR3, as DNA: TGCAGTGCTAGAGACGGGACTAGCTCAGAGACCCAGTACTTC.

The V gene is TRBV20-1, the J gene TRBJ2-1, with D hard to call. V lost 3 bases to trimming and J lost 1 base, with 13 bases between them. The CDR3 runs to 15 residues. Germline lookup yields CDR1 DFQATT and CDR2 SNEGSKA (reference sequence). The CDR3: CSASSRPVSYNEQFF. The CDR3 coding sequence is TGCAGTGCTAGTTCGCGGCCTGTGTCCTACAATGAGCAGTTCTTC.

J is TRBJ1-5 and V is TRBV6-5; D uncertain. CDR3 length equals 13 residues. Germline CDR1 is MNHEY and CDR2 is SVGAGI. Trimming stripped 3 bases from V and 5 bases from J, with 8 bases between. CDR3 residues: CASSYFRDQPQHF. CDR3 nucleotides: TGTGCCAGCAGTTATTTCAGAGATCAGCCCCAGCATTTT.

This clonotype was found a few times. V gene TRBV5-6 combines with J gene TRBJ1-2; no definite D call. The CDR3 extends over 13 amino acids. CDR1 SGHDT and CDR2 YYEEEE come from the germline V gene. Trimming removed 1 base from V and 8 bases from J, with 12 bases in between. The CDR3 DNA reads as TGTGCCAGCAGCTTGAAGGGCCTACTGGGCTACACCTTC. Translated: CASSLKGLLGYTF.